This T cell receptor (beta chain) came from a study of control samples from healthy donors and cancer patients. Clones were sequenced by immunoSEQ multiplex PCR, and TCRdb holds only the in-frame ones, with some missing. The table includes around 72,000 clones, 84% detected once. The CDR3 totals 14 residues. Trimming pared 0 bases from V and 6 bases from J, leaving 10 bases between. Germline values: CDR1 SGHAT, CDR2 FQNNGV. The V gene is TRBV11-2, the J gene TRBJ2-3; TRBD1 might be the D (5 bases). Sequenced sample: blood. The source of this sequence is a middle-aged man in good health. In DNA, the CDR3 is TGTGCCAGCAGCTTAGACAGGGTCCCGGATACGCAGTATTTT. Protein product: CASSLDRVPDTQYF.